The rows below give T cell receptor beta chains drawn from one sample of a study of long-term antiretroviral therapy in people with HIV. The method was immunoSEQ multiplex PCR; TCRdb's version includes in-frame clones alone and lacks a portion of them. The table has some 22,000 clones, around four fifths seen once; the top ten hold 12%. The source was unsorted PBMCs, collected 1.6 years after starting antiretroviral therapy. These receptors all come from a man aged 40-50 years with HIV. The CDR3 runs from the conserved cysteine through the conserved F or W. A D gene is named only where the DNA matches it firmly. Part of the rows lack a size; the others show once, few, many or a class for expanded clones.

j_gene,abundance,v_gene,d_gene,CDR3aa,CDR3nt
TRBJ2-2,once,TRBV7-9,NA,CASSSSRAHTGELFF,TGTGCCAGCAGCTCAAGCAGAGCTCACACCGGGGAGCTGTTTTTT
TRBJ2-2,NA,TRBV12-5,TRBD1,CASGTGGYTGELFF,TGTGCTAGTGGGACAGGGGGGTATACCGGGGAGCTGTTTTTT
TRBJ2-7,NA,TRBV5-8,NA,CASRYESILGPEKSF,TGTGCCAGCAGATATGAGTCCATCCTTGGCCCGGAAAAATCATTC
TRBJ1-1,once,TRBV6-1,NA,CASGQAQGAEAFF,TGTGCCAGCGGGCAGGCCCAAGGGGCTGAAGCTTTCTTT
TRBJ2-2,NA,TRBV6-5,NA,CASRPRKGRTGELFF,TGTGCCAGCCGCCCGAGGAAGGGGCGCACCGGGGAGCTGTTTTTT
TRBJ2-3,NA,TRBV23-1,NA,CASSLERQNLTDTQYF,TGCGCCAGCAGTCTGGAGCGGCAAAACCTCACAGATACGCAGTATTTT
TRBJ1-3,once,TRBV6-1,TRBD1,CASSVYRGEDTIYF,TGTGCCAGCAGTGTATACAGGGGAGAGGACACCATATATTTT
TRBJ2-1,NA,TRBV10-2,NA,CASSAGTPSYNEQFF,TGCGCCAGCAGTGCCGGGACTCCCTCCTACAATGAGCAGTTCTTC
TRBJ2-7,NA,TRBV4-1,NA,CASSPSTGFSYEQYF,TGCGCCAGCAGCCCCTCAACGGGTTTCTCCTACGAGCAGTACTTC
TRBJ1-5,NA,TRBV5-6,NA,CASSVGGQPQHF,TGTGCCAGCAGCGTTGGTGGTCAGCCCCAGCATTTT
TRBJ2-7,few,TRBV12-5,NA,CASGEGSYEQYF,TGTGCTAGTGGGGAGGGCTCCTACGAGCAGTACTTC
TRBJ2-3,NA,TRBV19,TRBD1,CASSKTGTGADTQYF,TGTGCCAGTAGTAAAACCGGGACAGGGGCTGATACGCAGTATTTT
TRBJ1-4,NA,TRBV7-9,TRBD1,CAGSVRTGANEKLFF,TGTGCCGGCAGCGTCCGGACAGGCGCTAATGAAAAACTGTTTTTT